Shown below are 8 T cell receptor beta chains from a single sample sequenced in a study of blood T cell repertoires in COVID-19. TCRdb keeps only in-frame clones here, not all; method: immunoSEQ multiplex PCR. The sample has 150,000 to 200,000 clones, approximately 84% seen once. Sample: peripheral blood. Source of these receptors: a human donor with acute or convalescent COVID-19. The donor label of this sample is uncertain.

This clone was counted a single time. The J gene is TRBJ1-2, the V gene TRBV5-4; 7 bases align to TRBD1. CDR1 and CDR2 (germline): SGHNT, YYREEE (reference sequence). The CDR3 has 14 amino acids. J lost 2 bases, V lost 4 bases, and 5 bases had no gene match. The CDR3 DNA is TGTGCCAGCAGCCCCGACAGGGACAACTATGGCTACACCTTC. As protein: CASSPDRDNYGYTF.

The V gene is TRBV2, the J gene TRBJ1-5; no clear D gene. The length of the CDR3 is 12 residues. The germline CDR1 and CDR2 sequences are SNHLY and FYNNEI. The V end was cut by 3 bases, the J end by 11 bases, with 11 bases between. The CDR3 DNA sequence: TGTGCCAGCAGTGATCCCGACCAGGCCCAGCATTTT. It is translated as CASSDPDQAQHF.

The chain uses TRBV25-1 and TRBJ1-6, with 8 bases aligning to TRBD1. The CDR3 is 14 residues long. V shed 6 bases and J 12 bases; nucleotides not matched to a gene: 10. Per germline, CDR1 MGHDK and CDR2 SYGVNS. The CDR3 is CASRDRVEVGPLHF. For the CDR3, the DNA is TGTGCCAGCAGGGACAGGGTAGAGGTCGGACCCCTCCACTTT.

The chain carries TRBV28 and TRBJ2-1; TRBD2 aligns across 9 bases. J was trimmed by 12 bases and V by 6 bases; bases with no gene match: 6. The CDR3 has 12 amino acids. Per germline, CDR1 MDHEN and CDR2 SYDVKM. The CDR3 here is CASSRLAARQFF. The CDR3 nucleotides read TGTGCCAGCAGCCGACTAGCGGCCAGGCAGTTCTTC.

The V and J genes are TRBV15 and TRBJ2-3, with D hard to call. The CDR3 is 14 residues long. Germline CDR1 reads LNHNV; CDR2 reads YYDKDF (reference sequence). The V end lost 1 base, the J end lost 3 bases, and 8 bases lay between the germline ends. The CDR3 nucleotides read TGTGCCACCAGCAGAGCGGCAGGAACAGATACGCAGTATTTT. It is translated as CATSRAAGTDTQYF.

This chain links TRBV2 with TRBJ1-4; 10 bases are a match to TRBD1. Trimming cost V 6 bases and J 6 bases; bases outside gene matches: 4. This CDR3 spans 14 amino acids. Germline lookup yields CDR1 SNHLY and CDR2 FYNNEI. The CDR3 DNA follows: TGTGCCAGCAGAGCCGGGACAGGGGATGAAAAACTGTTTTTT. Its protein product is CASRAGTGDEKLFF. Combining the CDR3 with reference TRBV2 and TRBJ1-4 gives the whole variable domain EPEVTQTPSHQVTQMGQEVILRCVPISNHLYFYWYRQILGQKVEFLVSFYNNEISEKSEIFDDQFSVERPDGSNFTLKIRSTKLEDSAMYFCASRAGTGDEKLFFGSGTQLSVL.

The chain recombines TRBV18 with TRBJ1-4; tentative D call: TRBD1 (5 bases). V lost 6 bases to trimming and J lost 7 bases, with 15 bases between them. Germline CDR1 and CDR2: KGHSH and LQKENI. This CDR3 has 14 residues. The CDR3 region is CASSSQGNGEKLFF. The DNA for the CDR3 is TGTGCCAGCTCCTCCCAGGGTAACGGTGAAAAACTGTTTTTT.

This clone was observed a few times. The chain couples TRBV19 to TRBJ1-5; 7 nucleotides line up with TRBD1. The junction had 2 bases not matched to a gene; V was cut back by 5 bases and J by 1 base. This CDR3 contains 14 residues. Looked up from germline, CDR1 is LNHDA and CDR2 is SQIVND (reference sequence). CDR3 loop: CASSPQGSNQPQHF. In nucleotides, the CDR3 is TGTGCCAGTAGTCCACAGGGGAGCAATCAGCCCCAGCATTTT.